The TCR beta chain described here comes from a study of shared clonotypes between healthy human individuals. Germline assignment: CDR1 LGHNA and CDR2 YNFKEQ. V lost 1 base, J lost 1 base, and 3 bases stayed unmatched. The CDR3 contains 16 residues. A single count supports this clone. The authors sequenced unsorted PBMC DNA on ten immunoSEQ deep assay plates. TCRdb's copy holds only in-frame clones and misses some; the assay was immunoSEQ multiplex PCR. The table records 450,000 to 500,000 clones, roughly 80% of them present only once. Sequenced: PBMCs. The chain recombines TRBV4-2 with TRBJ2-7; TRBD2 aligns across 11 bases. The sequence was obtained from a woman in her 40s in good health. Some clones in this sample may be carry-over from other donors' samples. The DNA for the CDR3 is TGTGCCAGCAGCCAAGCGGGGACTAGCGGTTCCTACGAGCAGTACTTC. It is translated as CASSQAGTSGSYEQYF.